This T cell receptor (beta chain) came from a study of shared clonotypes between healthy human individuals. The assay was carried out at the deep level. Only in-frame clones appear in the TCRdb table, and some are missing; sequencing was by immunoSEQ multiplex PCR. The sample includes some 900,000 clones, over 60% of them seen just once. Study-wide results and caveats: Represented genetic and exposure-history diversity was restricted by having few donors. Naive subsets typically showed greater estimated richness than memory subsets.

Between the trimmed V and J ends, which lost 1 base and 6 bases, there was a span of 16 bases. Germline lookup yields CDR1 SGHTA and CDR2 FQGNSA. CDR3 size: 15 residues. Turning to this clone: Its antigen is unidentified.

The material sequenced was memory CD4+ T cells sorted from blood. Subset defined: CD45RA-negative fraction. The chain links TRBV7-2 to TRBJ2-7; no reliable D call. This receptor was taken from a man aged 18 to 35 in good health. In nucleotides, the CDR3 is TGTGCCAGCAGCTTAGTTGCGGTCGTATCGTCCGAGCAGTACTTC. Translating gives CASSLVAVVSSEQYF.